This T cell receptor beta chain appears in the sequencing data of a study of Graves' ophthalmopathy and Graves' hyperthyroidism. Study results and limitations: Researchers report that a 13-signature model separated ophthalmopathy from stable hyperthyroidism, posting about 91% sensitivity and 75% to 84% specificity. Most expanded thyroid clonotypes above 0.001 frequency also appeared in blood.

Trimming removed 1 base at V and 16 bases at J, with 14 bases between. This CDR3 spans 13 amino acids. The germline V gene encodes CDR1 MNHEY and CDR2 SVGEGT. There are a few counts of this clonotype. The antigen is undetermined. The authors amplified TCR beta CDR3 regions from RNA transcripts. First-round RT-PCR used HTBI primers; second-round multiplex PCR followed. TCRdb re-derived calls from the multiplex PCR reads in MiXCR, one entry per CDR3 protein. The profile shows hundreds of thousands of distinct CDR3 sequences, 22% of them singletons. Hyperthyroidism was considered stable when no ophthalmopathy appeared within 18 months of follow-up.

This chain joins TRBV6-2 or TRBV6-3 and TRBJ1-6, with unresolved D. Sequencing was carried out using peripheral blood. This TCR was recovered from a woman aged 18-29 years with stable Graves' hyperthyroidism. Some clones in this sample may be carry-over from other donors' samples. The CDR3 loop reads CASSYYYDASLHF. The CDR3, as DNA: TGTGCCAGCAGTTACTATTATGACGCCTCTCTCCACTTT.